These T cell receptor beta chains were read from a single sample in a study of T cells in Graves' hyperthyroidism and ophthalmopathy. Each CDR3 protein gets one entry after TCRdb re-called the multiplex PCR reads with MiXCR. The sample consists of a few hundred thousand distinct CDR3 sequences, 15% to 19% of them appearing once. The specimen sequenced was blood. The receptors were gathered from a woman in her twenties or thirties with Graves' hyperthyroidism. Both conserved end residues are part of each CDR3. The D gene is left open where the match is weak. Where a row states a size, it is once, few, many or the class of an expanded clone; other rows omit it.

d_call	v_call	j_call	clone_size	cdr3_nt	cdr3_aa
.	TRBV20-1	TRBJ1-5	few	TGCAGTGCTAGGCCGGGGTCGGGTCAGCCCCAGCATTTT	CSARPGSGQPQHF
.	TRBV19	TRBJ1-5	.	TGTGCCAGTAGTATAGGGCAGGGTAGAATCGATGCCCAGCATTTT	CASSIGQGRIDAQHF
TRBD1	TRBV19	TRBJ2-1	.	TGTGCCAGTAGTGTCCATCCGGGACAGGGGGGAAATGAGCAGTTCTTC	CASSVHPGQGGNEQFF
.	TRBV6-5	TRBJ2-2	.	TGTGCCAGCAGTTACTCGAATGTGGAGCTGTTTTTT	CASSYSNVELFF
TRBD1	TRBV7-8	TRBJ2-1	.	TGTGCCAGCAGCTCGACAGGGTCGGGGACCTACAATGAGCAGTTCTTC	CASSSTGSGTYNEQFF
.	TRBV5-1	TRBJ2-7	many	TGCGCCAGCAGCTCCGGGGACACGTACTACGAGCAGTACTTC	CASSSGDTYYEQYF
TRBD1	TRBV27	TRBJ2-1	many	TGTGCCAGCACCCAAATCCTTGGGAGCGAGGACAGGGTTTACAATGAGCAGTTCTTC	CASTQILGSEDRVYNEQFF
.	TRBV7-2	TRBJ2-5	many	TGTGCCAGCAGCCCCGTCGGACAGTCGCAAGAGACCCAGTACTTC	CASSPVGQSQETQYF
TRBD2	TRBV20-1	TRBJ2-2	few	TGCAGTGCTAAAGATGGACTAGCGGCCGGGGAGCTGTTTTTT	CSAKDGLAAGELFF
.	TRBV12-3/TRBV12-4	TRBJ2-6	.	TGTGCCAGCAGTTTTAGTGGCCTCAACGGAAGAGGGGCCAACGTCCTGACTTTC	CASSFSGLNGRGANVLTF
.	TRBV7-9	TRBJ2-7	few	TGTGCCAGCAGCCCGACAGGTTATAAACCAACCTACGAGCAGTACTTC	CASSPTGYKPTYEQYF